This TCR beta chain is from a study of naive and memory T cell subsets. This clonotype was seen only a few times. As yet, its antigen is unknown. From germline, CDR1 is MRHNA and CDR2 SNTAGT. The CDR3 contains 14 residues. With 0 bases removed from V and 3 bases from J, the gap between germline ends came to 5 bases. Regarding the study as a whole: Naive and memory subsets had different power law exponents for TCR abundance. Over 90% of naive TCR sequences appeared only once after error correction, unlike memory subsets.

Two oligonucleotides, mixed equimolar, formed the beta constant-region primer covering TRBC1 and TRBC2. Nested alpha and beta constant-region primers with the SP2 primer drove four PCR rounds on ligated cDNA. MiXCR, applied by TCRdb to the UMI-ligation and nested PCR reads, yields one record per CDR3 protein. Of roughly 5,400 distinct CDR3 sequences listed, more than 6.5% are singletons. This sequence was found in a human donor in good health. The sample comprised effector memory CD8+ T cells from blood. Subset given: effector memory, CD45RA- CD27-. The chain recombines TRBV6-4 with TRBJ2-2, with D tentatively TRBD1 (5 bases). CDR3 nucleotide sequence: TGTGCCAGCAGTGACTCAGGGGACACCGGGGAGCTGTTTTTT. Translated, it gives CASSDSGDTGELFF.